Described below is a single T cell receptor (beta chain) sequence and its context. Antigen specificity is unknown. A multiplex PCR was run with 60 Vbeta primers and 13 Jbeta primers. The table came from immunoSEQ multiplex PCR; TCRdb's copy has only in-frame clones and leaves some out. This table holds about 140,000 clones, 80% found once. CDR3 length equals 13 residues. Germline V gene sequence: CDR1 SGHTA, CDR2 FQGNSA. Unmatched junction bases numbered 4, after V lost 5 bases and J lost 8 bases. The sample is drawn from a study of cytomegalovirus exposure and HLA in healthy donors. General study points: It was shown in a later analysis that HLA-associated TCR beta chains were more clonally expanded than other, equally common chains.

The receptor was isolated from a man aged 30 to 39 in good health and CMV-seronegative. This rearrangement joins TRBV7-2 to TRBJ1-5; TRBD1 aligns across 9 bases. The sample was PBMCs. CDR3 amino acids: CASSLDRGKPQHF. The CDR3 DNA reads as TGTGCCAGCAGCCTGGACAGGGGTAAGCCCCAGCATTTT.